These 20 T cell receptor beta chains originate from one sample sequenced in a study of T cell changes during pregnancy in multiple sclerosis. The method was immunoSEQ multiplex PCR; TCRdb's version includes in-frame clones alone and lacks a portion of them. This table has tens of thousands of clones, around 90% appearing once. The material sequenced was CD4+ T cells from peripheral blood mononuclear cells, taken in the third trimester of pregnancy. Source of these receptors: a female donor in good health, enrolled as a control in a pregnancy study.

The chain links TRBV29-1 to TRBJ2-5; 9 bases fit TRBD2. Trimming cost V 7 bases and J 4 bases; bases outside gene matches: 7. The CDR3 extends over 13 amino acids. Germline V CDR1 and CDR2: SQVTM, ANQGSEA. The CDR3: CSGRGGAGETQYF. The CDR3 DNA is TGCAGCGGTCGCGGGGGGGCGGGAGAGACCCAGTACTTC.

This clone was picked up one time. This chain links TRBV5-1 with TRBJ1-4, with 8 positions matching TRBD1. CDR3 length: 15 amino acids. Losses at the gene ends were 3 bases for V and 6 bases for J; bases not matched to a gene: 7. Germline V CDR1 and CDR2: SGHRS, YFSETQ. The CDR3, as DNA: TGCGCCAGCAGCTCCGGGACAGGCCCGGATGAAAAACTGTTTTTT. Encoded protein: CASSSGTGPDEKLFF.

V is TRBV9 and J is TRBJ1-2; unclear D gene. V was clipped by 0 bases and J by 0 bases, with 6 bases between them. The CDR3 totals 14 residues. Germline assignment: CDR1 SGDLS and CDR2 YYNGEE. The CDR3 DNA reads TGTGCCAGCAGCGTAGGAGGCCCTAACTATGGCTACACCTTC. Residues: CASSVGGPNYGYTF.

The V and J genes are TRBV5-1 and TRBJ2-7; TRBD2 aligns across 13 bases. CDR3 length: 20 residues. With 0 bases clipped from V and 1 base from J, the junction kept 13 bases outside the gene matches. Germline V gene sequence: CDR1 SGHRS, CDR2 YFSETQ. The CDR3 reads CASSLAAGLAGVNPSYEQYF. The CDR3 nucleotides are TGCGCCAGCAGCTTGGCCGCAGGACTAGCGGGGGTGAACCCATCCTACGAGCAGTACTTC.

The V call is TRBV9, the J call TRBJ2-3; 12 nucleotides line up with TRBD2. This CDR3 is built from 15 residues. Germline CDR1 SGDLS, CDR2 YYNGEE. Trimming at V came to 2 bases and at J to 3 bases, leaving 1 base not matched to a gene. CDR3 coding DNA: TGTGCCAGCAGCGTCCTAGCGGGAGGGACAGATACGCAGTATTTT. Its protein is CASSVLAGGTDTQYF.

The chain employs TRBV29-1 and TRBJ1-1; D unresolved. V was pared by 7 bases and J by 10 bases, with 16 bases between. This CDR3 has 11 amino acids. Germline loops: CDR1 SQVTM, CDR2 ANQGSEA. CDR3 DNA: TGCAGCGCGTCCCCCCGGGAGGCAGCTTTCTTT. Protein: CSASPREAAFF.

The chain has TRBV28 and TRBJ1-2, with TRBD1 matching over 9 bases. Germline-derived CDR1 and CDR2 are MDHEN and SYDVKM. The V and J ends lost 5 bases and 7 bases, in that order; junction bases with no gene match: 14. There are 16 residues in the CDR3. CDR3 in amino acids: CASSLPGPGQGIGYTF. CDR3 DNA sequence: TGTGCCAGCAGTCTGCCGGGGCCGGGACAGGGAATTGGCTACACCTTC.

The chain employs TRBV19 and TRBJ1-5, with D maybe TRBD1 (6 bases). Germline V gives CDR1 LNHDA, CDR2 SQIVND (reference sequence). The CDR3 has 15 residues. V lost 3 bases to trimming and J lost 1 base, with 10 bases between them. CDR3 amino acids: CASSIVRGSNQPQHF. CDR3 coding DNA: TGTGCCAGTAGTATCGTCAGGGGAAGCAATCAGCCCCAGCATTTT.

The chain has TRBV28 and TRBJ2-3; 13 bases are shared with TRBD2. The CDR3 totals 16 residues. CDR1 and CDR2 (germline): MDHEN, SYDVKM. Unmatched junction bases numbered 6, after V lost 3 bases and J lost 6 bases. The CDR3 here is CASSFQLAGGPDTQYF. The CDR3 DNA follows: TGTGCCAGCAGTTTCCAACTAGCGGGAGGGCCGGATACGCAGTATTTT.

The chain has TRBV4-2 and TRBJ1-1, with 10 bases fitting TRBD1. The CDR3 sequence is 15 residues long. Germline values: CDR1 LGHNA, CDR2 YNFKEQ. Trimming removed 2 bases from V and 5 bases from J; junction bases left unmatched: 5. The chain's CDR3 is CASSQPDRGRTEAFF. The CDR3 bases are TGTGCCAGCAGCCAACCCGACAGGGGGCGTACTGAAGCTTTCTTT.

The CDR3 region has the DNA TGCGCCAGCAGCATACACAGGGGGGCAGCCGGAAACACCATATATTTT. It specifies CASSIHRGAAGNTIYF. V is TRBV5-1 and J is TRBJ1-3; 8 bases align to TRBD1. The CDR3 consists of 16 residues. The V and J ends lost 4 bases and 4 bases, in that order; junction bases with no gene match: 10. Germline CDR1 SGHRS, CDR2 YFSETQ.

This sequence joins TRBV7-6 and TRBJ1-5; TRBD1 matches 8 bases. CDR1 and CDR2 from the germline V gene are SGHVS and FNYEAQ. The junction had 12 bases not matched to a gene; V was cut back by 5 bases and J by 0 bases. The CDR3 is made up of 18 amino acids. This chain's CDR3 is CASSPGGTGEYSNQPQHF. CDR3 DNA sequence: TGTGCCAGCAGCCCTGGGGGGACAGGAGAGTATAGCAATCAGCCCCAGCATTTT.

V usage is TRBV2 and J usage is TRBJ2-7, with a possible D match to TRBD2 (5 bases). V lost 2 bases and J lost 0, with 14 bases in between. Germline V gene data show CDR1 as SNHLY and CDR2 as FYNNEI. The CDR3 totals 16 residues. CDR3 loop: CASSEQLATSSYEQYF. The CDR3 DNA is TGTGCCAGCAGTGAACAATTGGCTACTAGCTCCTACGAGCAGTACTTC.

There are a few counts of this clone. The gene calls are TRBV10-1 and TRBJ1-5; tentatively, D is TRBD1 (5 bases). The CDR3 has 14 residues. V shed 9 bases and J shed 2 bases, with 14 bases lying between them. From germline, CDR1 is WNHNN and CDR2 SYGVQD (reference sequence). CDR3 protein: CARGLGRGNQPQHF. CDR3 DNA sequence: TGCGCCAGGGGGCTTGGCAGGGGCAATCAGCCCCAGCATTTT.

The rearrangement joins TRBV6-1 to TRBJ2-3; 8 positions agree with TRBD2. The CDR3 consists of 14 residues. V lost 3 bases to trimming and J lost 8 bases; unmatched junction nucleotides: 7. Germline V gene sequence: CDR1 MNHNS, CDR2 SASEGT. The CDR3 sequence is CASSESAGVGTQYF. CDR3 nucleotides: TGTGCCAGCAGTGAGTCAGCGGGAGTAGGTACGCAGTATTTT.

This clone was picked up one time. V gene TRBV7-6 combines with J gene TRBJ2-2; 9 bases match TRBD1. The CDR3 has 15 amino acids. The V and J ends lost 5 bases and 8 bases, in that order; junction bases with no gene match: 9. Germline CDR1 SGHVS, CDR2 FNYEAQ. CDR3 sequence: CASSRGTGFSGELFF. Written as DNA, the CDR3 is TGTGCCAGCAGCCGTGGGACAGGGTTTTCGGGGGAGCTGTTTTTT.

The chain uses TRBV5-4 and TRBJ2-2; 7 nucleotides agree with TRBD1. Trimming at V came to 4 bases and at J to 2 bases, leaving 5 bases not matched to a gene. CDR3 length: 15 amino acids. CDR1 SGHNT and CDR2 YYREEE come from the germline V gene (reference sequence). CDR3 protein: CASSPGQFNTGELFF. The CDR3 DNA reads TGTGCCAGCAGCCCGGGACAGTTCAACACCGGGGAGCTGTTTTTT. Combining the CDR3 with reference TRBV5-4 and TRBJ2-2 gives the whole variable domain ETGVTQSPTHLIKTRGQQVTLRCSSQSGHNTVSWYQQALGQGPQFIFQYYREEENGRGNFPPRFSGLQFPNYSSELNVNALELDDSALYLCASSPGQFNTGELFFGEGSRLTVL.

The chain has TRBV7-2 and TRBJ2-5; 8 nucleotides agree with TRBD2. CDR1 and CDR2 (germline): SGHTA, FQGNSA. The trim removed 1 base at V and 0 bases at J, leaving 7 bases unmatched. CDR3 length equals 17 residues. The CDR3 is CASSLVGGGTYQETQYF. In DNA form, the CDR3 reads TGTGCCAGCAGCTTAGTCGGCGGGGGGACGTACCAAGAGACCCAGTACTTC.

This clone was seen once. V usage is TRBV27 and J usage is TRBJ1-6; TRBD1 agrees at 9 bases. V lost 2 bases, J lost 9 bases, and 5 bases stayed unmatched. This CDR3 spans 15 amino acids. Germline V gives CDR1 MNHEY, CDR2 SMNVEV (reference sequence). CDR3 nucleotide sequence: TGTGCCAGCAGTTTACTGGGACAGGGATCTTCACCCCTCCACTTT. This gives the protein CASSLLGQGSSPLHF.

CDR3 DNA sequence: TGTGCCAGCAGTGAAGTGTCAGGGGGCAACTCCTACGAGCAGTACTTC. The encoded protein is CASSEVSGGNSYEQYF. The chain links TRBV6-1 to TRBJ2-7, with 8 bases aligning to TRBD1. V trimming: 1 base; J trimming: 0 bases; junction bases outside the gene matches: 5. The CDR3 is 16 amino acids. Germline CDR1 and CDR2: MNHNS and SASEGT.